The 3 T cell receptor beta chains reported below all come from one sample, sequenced in a study of blood T cell repertoires in COVID-19. Only in-frame clones appear in the TCRdb table, and some are missing; sequencing was by immunoSEQ multiplex PCR. The sample includes 200,000 or so clones, around 84% of them seen just once. Sample: peripheral blood. These receptors all come from a man aged 30-40 years with active or convalescent COVID-19.

This clone was observed a few times. The V gene is TRBV29-1, the J gene TRBJ1-5; a weak D match, TRBD1 (5 bases). Trimming stripped 2 bases from V and 0 bases from J, with 29 bases between. The germline CDR1 and CDR2 sequences are SQVTM and ANQGSEA. CDR3 length equals 21 residues. The CDR3 sequence: CSVEQSSGRGVRAVSNQPQHF. The CDR3 DNA reads TGCAGCGTTGAACAATCGTCGGGACGGGGGGTTCGGGCGGTTAGCAATCAGCCCCAGCATTTT.

This clone was found once. The chain links TRBV7-2 to TRBJ2-1, with TRBD2 matching 10 bases. CDR1 is SGHTA, CDR2 FQGNSA, per germline. V lost 2 bases, J lost 7 bases, and 8 bases stayed unmatched. The CDR3 contains 16 residues. Written as DNA, the CDR3 is TGTGCCAGCAGCTTAATTCCAGCGGGAGGGGCGAATGAGCAGTTCTTC. It translates to CASSLIPAGGANEQFF. The full variable domain, rest sourced from reference TRBV7-2 and TRBJ2-1, is GAGVSQSPSNKVTEKGKDVELRCDPISGHTALYWYRQSLGQGLEFLIYFQGNSAPDKSGLPSDRFSAERTGGSVSTLTIQRTQQEDSAVYLCASSLIPAGGANEQFFGPGTRLTVL.

The CDR3 DNA sequence: TGTGCCAGCAGTTACTCGGCGGACAACAATGAGCAGTTCTTC. This gives the protein CASSYSADNNEQFF. The chain recombines TRBV6-5 with TRBJ2-1, with D perhaps TRBD1 (5 bases). V was trimmed by 0 bases and J by 5 bases, leaving 8 bases between them. Germline CDR1 is MNHEY and CDR2 is SVGAGI. This CDR3 is 14 amino acids long.